This passage covers 16 T cell receptor beta chains from one sample sequenced in a study of blood T cell repertoires in COVID-19. Assay used: immunoSEQ multiplex PCR; TCRdb lists only in-frame clones, some missing. Among about 200,000 clones, 86% were seen once, and the ten largest hold around 5.7%. Material: PBMCs or T cells enriched from blood (not recorded which). The receptor set was obtained from a man aged 40-55 years with acute COVID-19.

The genes are TRBV27 and TRBJ2-1; weak D call: TRBD2 (8 bases). CDR1 is MNHEY, CDR2 SMNVEV, per germline (reference sequence). CDR3 length: 18 amino acids. Trimming cost V 5 bases and J 8 bases, with 28 bases left between them. CDR3 protein: CASSPMRGREALDYEQFF. CDR3 coding DNA: TGTGCCAGCAGTCCAATGAGGGGGCGGGAGGCCTTAGACTATGAGCAGTTCTTC.

The rearrangement links TRBV9 to TRBJ2-2, with TRBD2 identical over 11 bases. CDR1 SGDLS and CDR2 YYNGEE come from the germline V gene. The CDR3 sequence is 16 residues long. Losses at the gene ends were 2 bases for V and 5 bases for J; bases not matched to a gene: 5. DNA for the CDR3: TGTGCCAGCAGCGTTTCGACTAGCGGGAATACCGGGGAGCTGTTTTTT. It encodes CASSVSTSGNTGELFF.

The chain employs TRBV5-1 and TRBJ2-1; D may be TRBD2 (5 bases). The CDR3 has 14 amino acids. Germline V gives CDR1 SGHRS, CDR2 YFSETQ. Trimming stripped 4 bases from V and 0 bases from J, with 8 bases between. The CDR3 spells CASSPGDSYNEQFF. For the CDR3, the DNA is TGCGCCAGCAGCCCCGGGGACTCCTACAATGAGCAGTTCTTC.

This clone was recorded once. J is TRBJ2-7 and V is TRBV4-3; 8 bases line up with TRBD2. The CDR3 length is 15 residues. Per germline, CDR1 LGHNA and CDR2 YSLEER. The J segment lost 0 bases and the V segment lost 5 bases, leaving 6 bases of the junction unmatched. CDR3 sequence: CASSGGLAGSYEQYF. As DNA, the CDR3 is TGCGCCAGCAGCGGGGGGCTAGCGGGCTCCTACGAGCAGTACTTC.

The chain employs TRBV18 and TRBJ1-2; 7 bases map to TRBD1. This CDR3 is 14 amino acids long. Germline V lookup: CDR1 KGHSH, CDR2 LQKENI. With 3 bases clipped from V and 2 bases from J, the junction kept 3 bases outside the gene matches. The CDR3 nucleotides are TGTGCCAGCTCACCGCCGGGACAGAACTATGGCTACACCTTC. Its protein product is CASSPPGQNYGYTF.

The CDR3 is CASLRGAGYGYTF. As DNA, the CDR3 is TGTGCCAGCCTCAGGGGCGCGGGCTATGGCTACACCTTC. This sequence joins TRBV28 and TRBJ1-2, with D possibly matching TRBD1 (6 bases). Germline CDR1 reads MDHEN; CDR2 reads SYDVKM. This CDR3 has 13 amino acids. V gave up 8 bases and J gave up 4 bases, with 14 bases separating them.

This chain links TRBV6-4 with TRBJ1-1; 8 nucleotides line up with TRBD1. Trimming at V came to 6 bases and at J to 1 base, leaving 4 bases not matched to a gene. The CDR3 runs 14 residues. Germline loops: CDR1 MRHNA, CDR2 SNTAGT. DNA for the CDR3: TGTGCCAGCAGGCAGGGGGCAAAGAACACTGAAGCTTTCTTT. Protein: CASRQGAKNTEAFF.

V gene TRBV27 combines with J gene TRBJ2-7, with 8 bases aligning to TRBD2. From germline, CDR1 is MNHEY and CDR2 SMNVEV (reference sequence). This CDR3 region has 14 residues. Germline trimming cut 8 bases from V and 4 bases from J; bases unmatched to any gene: 10. CDR3 in DNA: TGTGCCAGCTCCTTAGGACGGGGGGGTTACGAGCAGTACTTC. It encodes CASSLGRGGYEQYF.

The rearrangement joins TRBV29-1 to TRBJ2-2; the match to TRBD1 covers 10 bases. CDR3 length: 13 residues. Germline V gene sequence: CDR1 SQVTM, CDR2 ANQGSEA. Here the CDR3 reads CTARTGGTGELFF. CDR3 DNA sequence: TGCACCGCAAGGACAGGGGGGACCGGGGAGCTGTTTTTT.

The CDR3 coding sequence is TGCAGCGTTTCCCGGGACAGGGGGCAGAGAGATACGCAGTATTTT. Translating gives CSVSRDRGQRDTQYF. V gene TRBV29-1 combines with J gene TRBJ2-3; 12 bases fit TRBD1. There are 15 residues in the CDR3. Germline CDR1 SQVTM, CDR2 ANQGSEA. V was clipped by 5 bases and J by 5 bases; unmatched bases: 8.

The rearrangement links TRBV6-5 to TRBJ2-1; 7 bases align to TRBD2. V shed 10 bases, J shed 0 bases, and the junction held 9 bases outside the gene matches. The CDR3 sequence is 15 residues long. CDR1 MNHEY and CDR2 SVGAGI come from the germline V gene. CDR3 in DNA: TGTGCCACCCAGGGCGGGGGATCCTCCTACAATGAGCAGTTCTTC. This encodes CATQGGGSSYNEQFF.

V usage is TRBV11-2 and J usage is TRBJ2-1; TRBD2 matches at 9 bases. The length of the CDR3 is 15 residues. Germline CDR1 and CDR2: SGHAT and FQNNGV. With V trimmed by 5 bases and J by 0 bases, 2 bases remained unmatched. The CDR3 protein is CASSLSGSSYNEQFF. The CDR3 DNA sequence: TGTGCCAGCAGCCTTAGCGGGAGCTCCTACAATGAGCAGTTCTTC. The full variable domain, in which reference TRBV11-2 and TRBJ2-1 provide the parts outside the CDR3, is EAGVAQSPRYKIIEKRQSVAFWCNPISGHATLYWYQQILGQGPKLLIQFQNNGVVDDSQLPKDRFSAERLKGVDSTLKIQPAKLEDSAVYLCASSLSGSSYNEQFFGPGTRLTVL.

This clone came up once. This rearrangement joins TRBV9 to TRBJ2-5; 7 bases map to TRBD2. CDR3 length: 15 amino acids. Germline V lookup: CDR1 SGDLS, CDR2 YYNGEE. V dropped 7 bases and J dropped 5; count of bases not matched to a gene: 14. As DNA, the CDR3 is TGTGCCAGCGCTACTATTCGTGGGGGGGTGGAGACCCAGTACTTC. Encoded protein: CASATIRGGVETQYF.

V usage is TRBV4-1 and J usage is TRBJ1-2; 7 bases fit TRBD1. V lost 0 bases, J lost 6 bases, and 13 bases stayed unmatched. The CDR3 loop spans 17 amino acids. Germline V gives CDR1 MGHRA, CDR2 YSYEKL. CDR3 amino acids: CASSQETGSGSRNGYTF. The CDR3 DNA reads as TGCGCCAGCAGCCAAGAGACAGGGAGCGGATCTCGAAATGGCTACACCTTC.

The CDR3 coding sequence is TGTGCCAGCAGCTTTCGAGGGAACACTGAAGCTTTCTTT. This translates into CASSFRGNTEAFF. The chain couples TRBV5-4 to TRBJ1-1; D is uncertain. This CDR3 contains 13 residues. The germline V gene encodes CDR1 SGHNT and CDR2 YYREEE (reference sequence). Trimming removed 2 bases from V and 1 base from J, with 6 bases in between.

The chain combines TRBV7-9 with TRBJ2-3; TRBD2 might be the D (5 bases). Germline CDR1 and CDR2: SEHNR and FQNEAQ (reference sequence). Trimming stripped 4 bases from V and 6 bases from J, with 17 bases between. There are 15 residues in the CDR3. The chain's CDR3 is CASSSGLNPIDTQYF. In nucleotides, the CDR3 is TGTGCCAGCAGCTCCGGACTTAACCCTATCGATACGCAGTATTTT.